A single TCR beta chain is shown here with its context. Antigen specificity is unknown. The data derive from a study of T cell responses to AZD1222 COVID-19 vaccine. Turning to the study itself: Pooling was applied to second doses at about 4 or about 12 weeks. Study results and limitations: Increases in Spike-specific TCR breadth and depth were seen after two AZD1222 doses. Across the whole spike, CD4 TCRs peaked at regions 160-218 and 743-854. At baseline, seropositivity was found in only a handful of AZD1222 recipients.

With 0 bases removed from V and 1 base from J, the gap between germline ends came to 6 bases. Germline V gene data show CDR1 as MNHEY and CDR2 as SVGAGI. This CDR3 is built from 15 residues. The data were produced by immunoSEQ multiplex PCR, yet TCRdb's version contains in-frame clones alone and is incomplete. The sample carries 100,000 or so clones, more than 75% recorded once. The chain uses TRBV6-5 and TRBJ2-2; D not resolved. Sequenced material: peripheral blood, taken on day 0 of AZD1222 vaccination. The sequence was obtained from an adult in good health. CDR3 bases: TGTGCCAGCAGTTACTCCGTCCTGAACACCGGGGAGCTGTTTTTT. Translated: CASSYSVLNTGELFF.